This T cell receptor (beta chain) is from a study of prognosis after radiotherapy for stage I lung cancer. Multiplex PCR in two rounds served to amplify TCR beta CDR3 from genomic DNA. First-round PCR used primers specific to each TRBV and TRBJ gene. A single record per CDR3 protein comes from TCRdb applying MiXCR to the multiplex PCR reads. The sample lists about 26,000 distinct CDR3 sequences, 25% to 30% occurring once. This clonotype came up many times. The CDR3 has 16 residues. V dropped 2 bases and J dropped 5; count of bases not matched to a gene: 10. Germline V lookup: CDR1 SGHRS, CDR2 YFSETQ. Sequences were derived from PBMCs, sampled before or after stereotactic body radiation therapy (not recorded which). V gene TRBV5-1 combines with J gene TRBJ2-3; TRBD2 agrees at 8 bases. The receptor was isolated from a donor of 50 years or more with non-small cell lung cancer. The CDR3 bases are TGCGCCAGCAGCTTAGGGTCGGGGGGGCGCCAAGATACGCAGTATTTT. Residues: CASSLGSGGRQDTQYF. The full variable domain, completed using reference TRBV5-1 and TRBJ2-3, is KAGVTQTPRYLIKTRGQQVTLSCSPISGHRSVSWYQQTPGQGLQFLFEYFSETQRNKGNFPGRFSGRQFSNSRSEMNVSTLELGDSALYLCASSLGSGGRQDTQYFGPGTRLTVL.